A single sample is the source of the 9 T cell receptor beta chains below, sequenced in a study of CD8 T cells in Susac syndrome. With random hexamers, roughly 0.45 to 1 ug RNA was reverse transcribed. MiXCR, applied by TCRdb to the immunoSEQ multiplex PCR reads, yields one record per CDR3 protein. The table shows about 200,000 distinct CDR3 sequences, with roughly 92% occurring only once. The sequencing input was CD4+ T cells from PBMCs. These receptors were taken from a human donor in good health.

The chain combines TRBV6-5 with TRBJ1-6; D perhaps matches TRBD1 (6 bases). The germline CDR1 and CDR2 sequences are MNHEY and SVGAGI. The V end lost 4 bases, the J end lost 7 bases, and 17 bases lay between the germline ends. This CDR3 region has 16 residues. DNA for the CDR3: TGTGCCAGCAGTTTCCTTATGGGGGGGGCGAATTCACCCCTCCACTTT. It specifies CASSFLMGGANSPLHF.

The chain is built from TRBV15 and TRBJ1-2, with unresolved D. The CDR3 runs 19 residues. Germline V CDR1 and CDR2: LNHNV, YYDKDF (reference sequence). Trimming stripped 3 bases from V and 0 bases from J, with 23 bases between. The DNA for the CDR3 is TGTGCCACCAGCAGTGGGGTTCGAGGACGCACTTCTTCTAACTATGGCTACACCTTC. This sequence encodes CATSSGVRGRTSSNYGYTF.

CDR3 sequence: CASSHAGDSNQPQHF. The CDR3, as DNA: TGTGCCAGCAGCCACGCGGGGGATAGCAATCAGCCCCAGCATTTT. The V call is TRBV12-3 or TRBV12-4, the J call TRBJ1-5; maybe TRBD1 (5 bases). Trimming removed 6 bases at V and 0 bases at J, with 12 bases between. The CDR3 has 15 residues.

This clonotype was found once. This sequence joins TRBV28 and TRBJ1-6; unclear D gene. CDR3 length equals 19 residues. V was shortened by 4 bases and J by 0 bases, with 19 bases between the two germline ends. CDR1 MDHEN and CDR2 SYDVKM come from the germline V gene. The CDR3 sequence is CASSSTSLAESSYNSPLHF. In DNA, the CDR3 is TGTGCCAGCAGTTCGACATCACTAGCGGAGAGCTCCTATAATTCACCCCTCCACTTT.

The chain recombines TRBV2 with TRBJ2-7, with D possibly TRBD2 on 7 matching bases. The length of the CDR3 is 16 residues. Trimming stripped 3 bases from V and 7 bases from J, with 22 bases between. Germline lookup yields CDR1 SNHLY and CDR2 FYNNEI. CDR3: CASSEGGGAFLREQYV. The CDR3 DNA reads as TGTGCCAGCAGTGAGGGAGGGGGGGCCTTTTTGAGGGAGCAGTACGTC.

The chain couples TRBV3-1 to TRBJ2-5; D call uncertain. The CDR3 runs 12 residues. V lost 4 bases, J lost 7 bases, and 10 bases lay in between. Germline values: CDR1 LGHDT, CDR2 YNNKEL (reference sequence). In nucleotides, the CDR3 is TGTGCCAGCAGCCTGCCCCCGGGGACCCAGTACTTC. Protein product: CASSLPPGTQYF.

This chain joins TRBV7-8 and TRBJ1-1; D gene ambiguous. The V end was cut by 1 base, the J end by 6 bases, with 9 bases between. CDR3 size: 13 residues. Germline assignment: CDR1 SGHVS and CDR2 FQNEAQ. The CDR3 DNA sequence: TGTGCCAGCAGCTTAGTTTGGCAGGCTGAAGCTTTCTTT. This translates into CASSLVWQAEAFF.

The chain joins TRBV10-3 to TRBJ1-5; D perhaps matches TRBD1 (5 bases). Deletions cut 9 bases from V and 5 bases from J, with 14 bases between. The CDR3 spans 13 residues. The germline gives CDR1 ENHRY, CDR2 SYGVKD. The CDR3 spells CAIQRGRDQPQHF. CDR3 bases: TGTGCCATTCAACGGGGCCGAGATCAGCCCCAGCATTTT.

The rearrangement links TRBV7-3 to TRBJ1-1, with a weak D call TRBD1 (5 bases). The CDR3 sequence is 18 residues long. Germline CDR1 and CDR2: SGHTA and FQGTGA. The ends were cut back, 6 bases at V and 0 bases at J, with 23 bases in the middle. CDR3 region: CASRALQVRAGMNTEAFF. CDR3 bases: TGTGCCAGCAGGGCCCTACAGGTCCGGGCTGGGATGAACACTGAAGCTTTCTTT.